This entry is about one T cell receptor (beta chain). Here immunoSEQ multiplex PCR was the method, and the copy in TCRdb shows in-frame clones only, minus some. The sample holds about 340,000 clones; around 87% are singletons and the top ten take roughly 6%. The source of the sample is a study of blood T cell repertoires in COVID-19. Study context: Specimens from acute and convalescent COVID-19 originated in the United States, Italy and Spain.

Germline V gene sequence: CDR1 LNHNV, CDR2 YYDKDF (reference sequence). The CDR3 is made up of 15 amino acids. V shed 6 bases, J shed 3 bases, and the junction held 10 bases outside the gene matches. The sample comprised peripheral blood. The TCR originated in a woman aged 50 to 60 with COVID-19, enrolled during active disease. The V call is TRBV15, the J call TRBJ2-7, with 8 bases fitting TRBD1. As DNA, the CDR3 is TGTGCCACCAGTAGTCCCGGACAGGGACACTACGAGCAGTACTTC. Protein: CATSSPGQGHYEQYF.